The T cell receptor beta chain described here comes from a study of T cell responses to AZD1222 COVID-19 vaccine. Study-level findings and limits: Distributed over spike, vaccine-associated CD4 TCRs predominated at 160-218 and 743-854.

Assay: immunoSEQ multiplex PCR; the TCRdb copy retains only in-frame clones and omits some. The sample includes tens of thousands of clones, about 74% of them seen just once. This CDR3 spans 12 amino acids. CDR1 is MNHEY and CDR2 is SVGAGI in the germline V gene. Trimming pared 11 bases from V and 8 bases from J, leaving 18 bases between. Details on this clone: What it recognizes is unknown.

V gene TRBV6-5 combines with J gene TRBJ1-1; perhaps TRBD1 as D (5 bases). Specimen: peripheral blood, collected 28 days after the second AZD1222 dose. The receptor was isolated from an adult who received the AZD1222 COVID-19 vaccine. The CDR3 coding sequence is TGTGCCGGGGGGGGATTTCTTCAGGAAGCTTTCTTT. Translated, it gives CAGGGFLQEAFF.